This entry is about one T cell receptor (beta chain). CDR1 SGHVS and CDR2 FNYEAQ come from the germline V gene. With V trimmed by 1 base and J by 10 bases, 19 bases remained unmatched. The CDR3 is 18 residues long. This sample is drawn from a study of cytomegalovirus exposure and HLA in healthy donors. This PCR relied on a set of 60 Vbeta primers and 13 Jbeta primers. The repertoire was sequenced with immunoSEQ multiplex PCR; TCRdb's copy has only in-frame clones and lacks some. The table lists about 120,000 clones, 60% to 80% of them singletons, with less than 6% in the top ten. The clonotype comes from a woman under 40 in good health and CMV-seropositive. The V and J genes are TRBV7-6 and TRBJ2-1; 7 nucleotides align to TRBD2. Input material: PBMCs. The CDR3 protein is CASSLEIPSGVGYGEQFF. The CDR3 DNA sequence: TGTGCCAGCAGCTTAGAGATCCCGAGCGGGGTAGGATATGGAGAGCAGTTCTTC.